These 18 T cell receptor beta chains originate from one sample sequenced in a study of graft-versus-host responses after intestinal transplantation. Here immunoSEQ multiplex PCR was the method, and the copy in TCRdb shows in-frame clones only, minus some. The data contain 75,000 to 100,000 clones, 80% to 95% of them singletons. The antigens for these receptors are not known. The sample consisted of unstimulated CD4+ T cells sorted from spleen or lymph node cells, taken before intestinal transplant. The receptors here all came from a human donor who received an intestinal transplant.

CDR3 region: CASSQVRTGGDGHEQFF. The CDR3 bases are TGCGCCAGCAGCCAAGTCCGCACAGGGGGAGATGGGCATGAGCAGTTCTTC. This chain links TRBV4-3 with TRBJ2-1, with 8 bases identical to TRBD1. The junction had 13 bases not matched to a gene; V was cut back by 1 base and J by 8 bases. Germline V gives CDR1 LGHNA, CDR2 YSLEER. The CDR3 covers 17 residues.

This sequence joins TRBV7-3 and TRBJ2-1, with TRBD2 as a possible D gene (6 bases). Germline V gives CDR1 SGHTA, CDR2 FQGTGA. V was pared by 2 bases and J by 7 bases, with 18 bases between. The CDR3 sequence is 16 residues long. Here the CDR3 reads CASSLQAPPGVNEQFF. The CDR3 DNA reads as TGTGCCAGCAGCTTACAGGCCCCCCCGGGGGTGAATGAGCAGTTCTTC.

This clone was detected a few times. V and J are TRBV9 and TRBJ2-5; D possibly corresponds to TRBD1 (6 bases). CDR3 length equals 14 residues. CDR1 and CDR2 (germline): SGDLS, YYNGEE. V lost 0 bases to trimming and J lost 6 bases, with 12 bases between them. The CDR3 DNA is TGTGCCAGCAGCGTAGATGGGGGCACGAAGACCCAGTACTTC. Amino acids: CASSVDGGTKTQYF.

This sequence joins TRBV6-1 and TRBJ2-1; TRBD2 aligns across 8 bases. Germline trimming cut 2 bases from V and 3 bases from J; bases unmatched to any gene: 9. The CDR3 loop spans 17 amino acids. Germline V gene sequence: CDR1 MNHNS, CDR2 SASEGT. DNA of the CDR3: TGTGCCAGCAGTGAATTTTGGGGGGGACTAGTCTACAATGAGCAGTTCTTC. Translating it yields CASSEFWGGLVYNEQFF.

The chain joins TRBV27 to TRBJ1-1; D not certain. The CDR3 is made up of 12 amino acids. Germline CDR1 is MNHEY and CDR2 is SMNVEV (reference sequence). Between the trimmed V and J ends, which lost 5 bases and 4 bases, there was a span of 8 bases. CDR3 region: CASSNSGTEAFF. CDR3 in DNA: TGTGCCAGCAGTAACAGCGGCACTGAAGCTTTCTTT.

The table lists this clone with a count of one. V is TRBV29-1 and J is TRBJ2-2; 8 bases align to TRBD1. V shed 7 bases and J 6 bases; nucleotides not matched to a gene: 10. Germline lookup yields CDR1 SQVTM and CDR2 ANQGSEA. The CDR3 has 14 residues. The CDR3 coding sequence is TGCAGCGCCGACGTCAGGGGGCAGGCCGGGGAGCTGTTTTTT. Translating gives CSADVRGQAGELFF.

This chain links TRBV7-3 with TRBJ2-1; TRBD2 agrees at 7 bases. CDR1 SGHTA and CDR2 FQGTGA come from the germline V gene. V shed 5 bases and J 0 bases; nucleotides not matched to a gene: 4. This CDR3 has 15 amino acids. Written as DNA, the CDR3 is TGTGCCAGCAGCGGCTCTAGCGGCTCCTACAATGAGCAGTTCTTC. Residues: CASSGSSGSYNEQFF.

This chain connects TRBV7-9 to TRBJ2-2, with 15 bases matching TRBD2. Per germline, CDR1 SEHNR and CDR2 FQNEAQ (reference sequence). The CDR3 length is 19 residues. J lost 2 bases, V lost 0 bases, and 4 bases had no gene match. CDR3 DNA sequence: TGTGCCAGCAGCTTAGCGAGGACTAGCGGGAGGGCAAACACCGGGGAGCTGTTTTTT. As protein: CASSLARTSGRANTGELFF.

The V call is TRBV5-8, the J call TRBJ2-5, with 14 bases fitting TRBD2. V gave up 1 base and J gave up 4 bases; unmatched junction bases: 6. The CDR3 has 17 amino acids. Germline assignment: CDR1 SGHTS and CDR2 YDEGEE. This CDR3 reads CASSLRLAGGVRETQYF. CDR3 sequence (DNA): TGTGCCAGCAGCTTGCGACTAGCGGGAGGGGTCCGAGAGACCCAGTACTTC.

The rearrangement joins TRBV15 to TRBJ2-5, with 7 bases aligning to TRBD1. The last part of the DNA fits TRBJ2-7 better; the J call may be wrong. The germline CDR1 and CDR2 sequences are LNHNV and YYDKDF (reference sequence). The CDR3 has 15 residues. The DNA of the CDR3 is TGTGCCACCAGCAGAGGGACAGGCGAAGTCTACGAGCAGTACTTC. Translating it yields CATSRGTGEVYEQYF.

This chain uses TRBV25-1 with TRBJ2-5; 8 bases line up with TRBD1. V gave up 1 base and J gave up 1 base; unmatched junction bases: 8. Germline V lookup: CDR1 MGHDK, CDR2 SYGVNS. The length of the CDR3 is 17 residues. This CDR3 is CASSESKTGTGQETQYF. The CDR3 nucleotides are TGTGCCAGCAGTGAATCTAAGACCGGGACAGGCCAAGAGACCCAGTACTTC.

This clone was seen only once. The J gene is TRBJ2-3, the V gene TRBV5-1; 7 bases are a match to TRBD1. The CDR3 is 16 residues long. The germline V gene has CDR1 SGHRS and CDR2 YFSETQ. Germline trimming cut 2 bases from V and 1 base from J; bases unmatched to any gene: 7. For the CDR3, the DNA is TGCGCCAGCAGCTTATCTCCAGGGGGAGGCACAGATACGCAGTATTTT. Protein sequence: CASSLSPGGGTDTQYF.

CDR3 sequence: CASSLGNTRTDTQYF. The CDR3 bases are TGTGCCAGCAGCTTAGGCAACACCCGCACAGATACGCAGTATTTT. This sequence joins TRBV7-2 and TRBJ2-3; D not resolved. The CDR3 is 15 amino acids. CDR1 and CDR2 (germline): SGHTA, FQGNSA. The V end lost 1 base, the J end lost 1 base, and 9 bases lay between the germline ends.

The CDR3: CASSAQRGPSSYNEQFF. CDR3 coding DNA: TGTGCCAGCAGTGCCCAGCGGGGACCCAGCTCCTACAATGAGCAGTTCTTC. The gene calls are TRBV2 and TRBJ2-1, with 7 bases lining up with TRBD2. This CDR3 is built from 17 residues. The germline CDR1 and CDR2 sequences are SNHLY and FYNNEI. The trim removed 4 bases at V and 0 bases at J, leaving 9 bases unmatched.

The rearrangement links TRBV6-6 to TRBJ2-7, with 10 bases fitting TRBD2. This CDR3 region has 15 residues. From germline, CDR1 is MNHNY and CDR2 SVGAGI (reference sequence). V trimming: 2 bases; J trimming: 2 bases; junction bases outside the gene matches: 3. CDR3 region: CASSYVLAGAYEQYF. CDR3 DNA: TGTGCCAGCAGTTACGTCCTAGCGGGAGCCTACGAGCAGTACTTC.

The gene calls are TRBV7-2 and TRBJ2-7, with 7 bases matching TRBD1. After removal of 5 bases from V and 3 bases from J, the junction contained 4 bases not matched to a gene. The CDR3 loop spans 13 amino acids. The V gene's germline CDR1 is SGHTA and CDR2 FQGNSA. This chain's CDR3 is CASSRDRNYEQYF. The CDR3 DNA follows: TGTGCCAGCAGCCGGGACAGAAACTACGAGCAGTACTTC.

The chain couples TRBV27 to TRBJ1-1; D remains unclear. V gave up 2 bases and J gave up 3 bases, with 16 bases separating them. The CDR3 covers 16 residues. Germline V gene lookup returns CDR1 MNHEY and CDR2 SMNVEV (reference sequence). The CDR3 DNA reads as TGTGCCAGCAGTTTAATCCGGGGTGGGTCCTACACTGAAGCTTTCTTT. Its protein is CASSLIRGGSYTEAFF.

The V and J genes are TRBV7-9 and TRBJ2-7; 11 nucleotides align to TRBD2. This CDR3 has 14 residues. The germline gives CDR1 SEHNR, CDR2 FQNEAQ (reference sequence). Trimming at V came to 7 bases and at J to 7 bases, leaving 9 bases not matched to a gene. CDR3 bases: TGTGCCAGCAACACGCTAGCGGGAGGTCATGAGCAGTACTTC. It encodes CASNTLAGGHEQYF.